A selection of T cell receptor beta chains follows, all from one sample in a study of blood T cell repertoires in COVID-19. Profiling relied on immunoSEQ multiplex PCR, and the TCRdb table lists in-frame clones only, not all of them. The sample consists of hundreds of thousands of clones, nearly 90% of them appearing once. Sequenced: peripheral blood. Every receptor here comes from a woman aged 30 to 39 with acute or convalescent COVID-19. Both conserved end residues are part of each CDR3. The D gene is left open where the match is weak. Rows give clone size only sometimes, using once, few, many, or a class for an expanded clone.

V: TRBV7-2
J: TRBJ2-3
size: .
D: .
DNA: TGTGCCAGCAGCTTAAATAATTTCAGGACAGATACGCAGTATTTT
CDR3: CASSLNNFRTDTQYF

V: TRBV5-1
J: TRBJ2-7
size: .
D: TRBD2
DNA: TGCGCCAGCAGCTTGGCGGCGGGAGACTTCTACGAGCAGTACTTC
CDR3: CASSLAAGDFYEQYF

V: TRBV24-1
J: TRBJ2-1
size: .
D: TRBD2
DNA: TGTGCCACCAGTGATTTTCTGGCGGGAGTGGAGGGTGAGCAGTTCTTC
CDR3: CATSDFLAGVEGEQFF

V: TRBV7-2
J: TRBJ1-2
size: .
D: TRBD1
DNA: TGTGCCAGCAGCTTAGGCGGGACAGGGAAAAACTATGGCTACACCTTC
CDR3: CASSLGGTGKNYGYTF

V: TRBV18
J: TRBJ2-5
size: .
D: .
DNA: TGTGCCAGCTCACCGTCAAACAAAGAGACCCAGTACTTC
CDR3: CASSPSNKETQYF

V: TRBV14
J: TRBJ2-7
size: once
D: TRBD2
DNA: TGTGCCAGCAGCCTGACTAGCGGGGCCTACGAGCAGTACTTC
CDR3: CASSLTSGAYEQYF

V: TRBV5-5
J: TRBJ2-5
size: .
D: .
DNA: TGTGCCAGCAGCTGGACAGATGAGACCCAGTACTTC
CDR3: CASSWTDETQYF

V: TRBV6-6
J: TRBJ1-5
size: .
D: .
DNA: TGTGCCAGCAGTCCCCTGATCGGACAGAATAGCAATCAGCCCCAGCATTTT
CDR3: CASSPLIGQNSNQPQHF

V: TRBV29-1
J: TRBJ2-6
size: .
D: TRBD1
DNA: TGCAGCGTTGAAGATCTGGGACAGCACTCTGGGGCCAACGTCCTGACTTTC
CDR3: CSVEDLGQHSGANVLTF

V: TRBV3-1/TRBV3-2
J: TRBJ2-3
size: .
D: .
DNA: TGTGCCAGCAGCCAAGCGGTGGCAGGGCGTGGAGATACGCAGTATTTT
CDR3: CASSQAVAGRGDTQYF

V: TRBV19
J: TRBJ2-3
size: .
D: .
DNA: TGTGCCAGTAGTATAAGGGCGGGAAGTAGCACAGATACGCAGTATTTT
CDR3: CASSIRAGSSTDTQYF

V: TRBV5-1
J: TRBJ1-6
size: .
D: TRBD1
DNA: TGCGCCAGCAGCGTGGGACAGGGGGCAGGTTCACCCCTCCACTTT
CDR3: CASSVGQGAGSPLHF

V: TRBV6-2/TRBV6-3
J: TRBJ2-1
size: .
D: .
DNA: TGTGCCAGCAGTCTAGCCAAAGCCCAGTTCTTC
CDR3: CASSLAKAQFF

V: TRBV11-3
J: TRBJ2-7
size: .
D: .
DNA: TGTGCCAGCAGCTTGCGGGGTCTCTCCTACGAGCAGTACTTC
CDR3: CASSLRGLSYEQYF

V: TRBV24-1
J: TRBJ1-5
size: .
D: .
DNA: TGTGCCACCAGTGATTTATCCGGTAATCAGCCCCAGCATTTT
CDR3: CATSDLSGNQPQHF

V: TRBV3-1/TRBV3-2
J: TRBJ1-2
size: few
D: TRBD1
DNA: TGTGCCAGCAGCCAAGAGTGGGACAGGGACGGCGGCTACACCTTC
CDR3: CASSQEWDRDGGYTF

V: TRBV27
J: TRBJ2-5
size: .
D: TRBD2
DNA: TGTGCCACCCGGGGGGGGCGGGAGACCCAGTACTTC
CDR3: CATRGGRETQYF

V: TRBV6-5
J: TRBJ2-2
size: few
D: .
DNA: TGTGCCAGCAGCTTCATCCTTGAGGGTTCGGGGGAGCTGTTTTTT
CDR3: CASSFILEGSGELFF

V: TRBV19
J: TRBJ1-3
size: few
D: .
DNA: TGTGCCAGTAGTATAGGGGGACAAAGAGGTACCACCATATATTTT
CDR3: CASSIGGQRGTTIYF

V: TRBV11-2
J: TRBJ2-7
size: .
D: .
DNA: TGTGCCAGCAGCTTTAACGAGCAGTACTTC
CDR3: CASSFNEQYF

V: TRBV6-5
J: TRBJ2-7
size: .
D: TRBD2
DNA: TGTGCCAGCAGTTACTCGAGAGTAGCGGGAGGAGGTGAGCAGTACTTC
CDR3: CASSYSRVAGGGEQYF

V: TRBV10-1
J: TRBJ2-1
size: .
D: .
DNA: TGCGCCAGCAGTAAGGCGACTGAATACAATGAGCAGTTCTTC
CDR3: CASSKATEYNEQFF

V: TRBV15
J: TRBJ2-7
size: .
D: TRBD2
DNA: TGTGCCACCAGCAGAGTCAGGGACTACTACGAGCAGTACTTC
CDR3: CATSRVRDYYEQYF

V: TRBV2
J: TRBJ2-2
size: .
D: .
DNA: TGTGCCAGCAGTTCCCAGACAGTTACCGGGGAGCTGTTTTTT
CDR3: CASSSQTVTGELFF

V: TRBV5-1
J: TRBJ1-2
size: .
D: TRBD1
DNA: TGCGCCAGCAGCGCTACAGGGGATAACTATGGCTACACCTTC
CDR3: CASSATGDNYGYTF

V: TRBV24-1
J: TRBJ2-2
size: .
D: .
DNA: TGTGCCACCAGTGCTGGGGGGGGCGCTGGCACCGGGGAGCTGTTTTTT
CDR3: CATSAGGGAGTGELFF

V: TRBV15
J: TRBJ1-1
size: .
D: TRBD1
DNA: TGTGCCACCAGCAGAGTGGACAGGGGTTTCGCTTTCTTT
CDR3: CATSRVDRGFAFF

V: TRBV9
J: TRBJ1-1
size: .
D: TRBD1
DNA: TGTGCCAGCAGCGTAGGACAGGGCAGCAAGTACACTGAAGCTTTCTTT
CDR3: CASSVGQGSKYTEAFF

V: TRBV6-5
J: TRBJ2-1
size: .
D: TRBD2
DNA: TGTGCCAGCAGGCCCTCGGGTAGCGGGAGCAATGAGCAGTTCTTC
CDR3: CASRPSGSGSNEQFF

V: TRBV14
J: TRBJ1-1
size: .
D: .
DNA: TGTGCCAGCAGCCTTCTAGGGGGGGTGGGAACTGAAGCTTTCTTT
CDR3: CASSLLGGVGTEAFF

V: TRBV25-1
J: TRBJ1-6
size: .
D: .
DNA: TGTGCCAGCAGTGGGCGGGGTCTGGGCACTTCACCCCTCCACTTT
CDR3: CASSGRGLGTSPLHF

V: TRBV5-4
J: TRBJ2-1
size: .
D: .
DNA: TGTGCAATTGGGAGGACAGGTTACAATGAGCAGTTCTTC
CDR3: CAIGRTGYNEQFF

V: TRBV28
J: TRBJ1-1
size: .
D: .
DNA: TGTGCCAGCAGTTTAGCCCGTAGGGGGAGAGCTTTCTTT
CDR3: CASSLARRGRAFF

V: TRBV19
J: TRBJ1-6
size: .
D: TRBD1
DNA: TGTGCCAGTAGTACGAACAGGGGATTTAATTCACCCCTCCACTTT
CDR3: CASSTNRGFNSPLHF

V: TRBV2
J: TRBJ1-1
size: few
D: .
DNA: TGTGCCAGCAGTGATTACAATAAAGCTTTCTTT
CDR3: CASSDYNKAFF

V: TRBV2
J: TRBJ2-3
size: .
D: .
DNA: TGTGCCAGCAGTGAATATGTGGCTAGCACAGATACGCAGTATTTT
CDR3: CASSEYVASTDTQYF

V: TRBV2
J: TRBJ1-1
size: .
D: TRBD1
DNA: TGTGCCAGCACAGGGACAGGGGGCCTTTCCACTGAAGCTTTCTTT
CDR3: CASTGTGGLSTEAFF

V: TRBV7-8
J: TRBJ1-2
size: .
D: .
DNA: TGTGCCAGCATAGGGCAAGGACAAGAGGGCTACACCTTC
CDR3: CASIGQGQEGYTF

V: TRBV12-3/TRBV12-4
J: TRBJ2-7
size: .
D: .
DNA: TGTGCCAGCAGTCACTCCTACGAGCAGTACTTC
CDR3: CASSHSYEQYF

V: TRBV19
J: TRBJ2-4
size: .
D: .
DNA: TGTGCCAGTAGTGCCCAAATCGACGGTGGACTAGCCAAAAACATTCAGTACTTC
CDR3: CASSAQIDGGLAKNIQYF

V: TRBV28
J: TRBJ2-3
size: .
D: .
DNA: TGTGCCAGCAGTTTCCCCTGGGACATTCGACAAGATACGCAGTATTTT
CDR3: CASSFPWDIRQDTQYF

V: TRBV2
J: TRBJ2-3
size: .
D: .
DNA: TGTGCCAGCAACCCGGAAGGGACTAGCACAGATACGCAGTATTTT
CDR3: CASNPEGTSTDTQYF

V: TRBV10-3
J: TRBJ2-1
size: .
D: TRBD1
DNA: TGTGCCATCAGTGCCGGGACAGGGGTCGCCTACAATGAGCAGTTCTTC
CDR3: CAISAGTGVAYNEQFF

V: TRBV11-2
J: TRBJ2-1
size: .
D: TRBD2
DNA: TGTGCCAGCAGCCCAAATAGCGGGAGCGTCAATGAGCAGTTCTTC
CDR3: CASSPNSGSVNEQFF